A selection of T cell receptor beta chains follows, all from one sample in a study of T cell repertoires in cytomegalovirus infection. MiXCR, applied by TCRdb to the reads, yields one record per CDR3 protein. The data hold a few hundred thousand distinct CDR3 sequences, with over 7.5% observed a single time. Sequenced material: PBMCs. All receptors derive from a human donor in good health (CMV status not recorded). Some clones in this sample may be carry-over from other donors' samples. The CDR3 runs from the conserved cysteine through the conserved F or W. A D gene is named only where the DNA matches it firmly. Rows may omit the clone size; those that give it use once, few, many or a size class.

j_call v_call clone_size d_call cdr3_aa cdr3_nt
TRBJ2-3 TRBV24-1 few TRBD2 CATSDSGREGLGDTQYF TGTGCCACCAGTGATTCAGGGCGGGAGGGCCTCGGCGATACGCAGTATTTT
TRBJ1-1 TRBV12-3/TRBV12-4 many . CASGDGLMNTEAFF TGTGCCAGCGGCGACGGTCTTATGAACACTGAAGCTTTCTTT
TRBJ2-7 TRBV7-8 many . CASSAEASYEQYF TGTGCCAGCTCGGCAGAGGCGTCCTACGAGCAGTACTTC
TRBJ1-2 TRBV7-2 many TRBD1 CASTYPTGNGYTF TGTGCCAGCACCTACCCGACAGGGAATGGCTACACCTTC
TRBJ1-1 TRBV4-2 few . CASSPRGRDTEAFF TGTGCCAGCAGCCCCAGGGGAAGGGACACTGAAGCTTTCTTT
TRBJ2-3 TRBV6-2/TRBV6-3 few . CASSYPSGRLQGRTDTQYF TGTGCCAGCAGTTACCCCAGTGGTCGTCTGCAGGGACGCACAGATACGCAGTATTTT
TRBJ1-4 TRBV7-9 . . CASSYGQSNEKLFF TGTGCCAGCAGCTACGGACAAAGTAATGAAAAACTGTTTTTT
TRBJ1-4 TRBV4-1 . . CASSQWMADGEKLFF TGCGCCAGCAGCCAATGGATGGCAGACGGGGAAAAACTGTTTTTT
TRBJ2-7 TRBV7-2 many . CASSLDTPYEQYF TGTGCCAGCAGCTTGGACACCCCGTACGAGCAGTACTTC
TRBJ2-5 TRBV28 few . CASSSRGGQETQYF TGTGCCAGCAGTTCCCGGGGAGGACAAGAGACCCAGTACTTC
TRBJ2-7 TRBV6-2/TRBV6-3 few TRBD2 CASSFGGTPRDEQYF TGTGCCAGCAGTTTCGGGGGGACCCCAAGGGACGAGCAGTACTTC
TRBJ2-7 TRBV7-9 . TRBD2 CASSPPAGGGLPEQYF TGTGCCAGCAGCCCCCCGGCCGGCGGGGGGCTCCCCGAGCAGTACTTC
TRBJ2-7 TRBV6-5 . . CASSYGYFYEQYF TGTGCCAGCAGTTACGGATACTTCTACGAGCAGTACTTC
TRBJ2-7 TRBV7-2 many TRBD2 CASSSTSGGAGEQYF TGTGCCAGCAGCTCGACTAGCGGGGGGGCCGGCGAGCAGTACTTC
TRBJ2-7 TRBV7-9 . TRBD1 CASSSDGQGAYEQYF TGTGCCAGCAGCTCAGACGGTCAGGGGGCCTACGAGCAGTACTTC
TRBJ1-1 TRBV7-6 many . CASSFGQANTEAFF TGTGCCAGCAGCTTTGGACAAGCGAACACTGAAGCTTTCTTT
TRBJ2-1 TRBV7-8 many TRBD2 CASSLTSGGFFHNEQFF TGTGCCAGCAGCTTAACTAGCGGGGGGTTTTTCCACAATGAGCAGTTCTTC
TRBJ2-7 TRBV7-8 many TRBD2 CASSMRTSGYYEQYF TGTGCCAGCAGCATGCGGACTAGCGGGTACTACGAGCAGTACTTC
TRBJ2-4 TRBV7-3 many . CASSSQRGNIQYF TGTGCCAGCAGCTCCCAGAGGGGGAATATTCAGTACTTC
TRBJ2-7 TRBV15 few TRBD1 CATSRGTGVDHEQYF TGTGCCACCAGCAGAGGGACAGGGGTGGACCACGAGCAGTACTTC
TRBJ2-7 TRBV4-1 few TRBD2 CASSQGGLAGLSIEQYF TGTGCCAGCAGCCAAGGTGGCCTAGCGGGACTCTCGATCGAGCAGTACTTC
TRBJ2-3 TRBV28 many TRBD2 CASSLPTSGGGTQYF TGTGCCAGCAGTTTGCCGACTAGCGGGGGCGGTACGCAGTATTTT
TRBJ2-1 TRBV4-3 . . CASSQDIWAGWGEQFF TGCGCCAGCAGCCAAGATATTTGGGCGGGATGGGGTGAGCAGTTCTTC
TRBJ2-7 TRBV7-3 many . CASSLGYGDNPYF TGTGCCAGCAGCTTGGGGTACGGTGACAACCCGTACTTC
TRBJ1-5 TRBV7-2 many . CASSPRSQSNQPQHF TGTGCCAGCAGCCCCAGATCACAGAGCAATCAGCCCCAGCATTTT
TRBJ1-2 TRBV7-3 . . CASSFVRPSNYGYTF TGTGCCAGCAGCTTCGTCAGACCCTCTAACTATGGCTACACCTTC
TRBJ2-1 TRBV15 . . CATSREQGVYNEQFF TGTGCCACCAGCAGAGAACAGGGTGTCTACAATGAGCAGTTCTTC
TRBJ2-2 TRBV7-3 . TRBD2 CASSYGLGLAGGPNTGELFF TGTGCCAGCAGTTACGGCTTAGGGCTAGCGGGGGGACCGAACACCGGGGAGCTGTTTTTT
TRBJ1-1 TRBV7-2 many . CASSLVLGSTEAFF TGTGCCAGCAGCTTAGTTTTGGGTTCCACTGAAGCTTTCTTT
TRBJ1-4 TRBV7-2 many . CASSLGSAGGEKLFF TGTGCCAGCAGCCTCGGTTCAGCCGGTGGTGAAAAACTGTTTTTT
TRBJ1-1 TRBV27 few . CASSILWGSTEAFF TGTGCCAGCAGTATCCTGTGGGGGAGCACTGAAGCTTTCTTT
TRBJ2-3 TRBV28 once . CASSDLRTGADTQYF TGTGCCAGCAGCGACCTGAGGACGGGCGCAGATACGCAGTATTTT
TRBJ2-5 TRBV4-1 many . CASSQEGYNQETQYF TGTGCCAGCAGCCAAGAAGGCTACAACCAAGAGACCCAGTACTTC
TRBJ2-7 TRBV7-2 many . CASTSVAYEQYF TGTGCCAGCACGTCGGTAGCCTACGAGCAGTACTTC
TRBJ1-3 TRBV6-6 . . CASSYSGDYSGNTIYF TGTGCCAGCAGTTACTCGGGGGATTACTCTGGAAACACCATATATTTT
TRBJ1-6 TRBV7-2 many . CASSLVGSDYSPLHF TGTGCCAGCAGCTTAGTCGGCAGCGATTATTCACCCCTCCACTTT
TRBJ1-1 TRBV6-2/TRBV6-3 few TRBD1 CASGSKQGIGSTEAFF TGTGCCAGCGGATCTAAACAGGGGATCGGGTCCACTGAAGCTTTCTTT
TRBJ2-3 TRBV7-2 . TRBD2 CASSSGGPRTDTQYF TGTGCCAGCAGCTCGGGGGGACCTAGGACAGATACGCAGTATTTT
TRBJ1-2 TRBV7-2 many . CASSVDKNYGYTF TGTGCCAGCAGCGTTGACAAAAACTATGGCTACACCTTC